Below, 9 T cell receptor beta chains from the same sample are listed, as sequenced in a study of cytomegalovirus exposure and HLA in healthy donors. Primers: 60 Vbeta forward and 13 Jbeta reverse. The protocol was immunoSEQ multiplex PCR, while the TCRdb copy is restricted to in-frame clones and leaves out a portion. The data contain around 100,000 clones, roughly 85% of them singletons. Sequenced sample: PBMCs. The source of these receptors is a man aged 25 to 45 in good health and CMV-seropositive.

The chain carries TRBV5-1 and TRBJ2-3; 11 bases are a match to TRBD1. Germline trimming cut 4 bases from V and 3 bases from J; bases unmatched to any gene: 10. Germline lookup yields CDR1 SGHRS and CDR2 YFSETQ. The CDR3 spans 17 residues. CDR3 sequence (DNA): TGCGCCAGCAGCCCAGGGGGGGGGACAGGGGGAACAGATACGCAGTATTTT. It is translated as CASSPGGGTGGTDTQYF.

The J gene is TRBJ2-2, the V gene TRBV11-2; TRBD1 matches 9 bases. In germline, CDR1 is SGHAT, CDR2 FQNNGV. Trimming at V came to 1 base and at J to 8 bases, leaving 8 bases not matched to a gene. CDR3 size: 16 residues. The CDR3 loop reads CASSLVVGQGLGELFF. The CDR3 region has the DNA TGTGCCAGCAGCTTAGTAGTCGGACAGGGGTTAGGGGAGCTGTTTTTT.

The V gene is TRBV2, the J gene TRBJ2-1, with D perhaps TRBD2 (6 bases). The CDR3 totals 15 residues. V lost 10 bases, J lost 9 bases, and 25 bases lay in between. Germline-derived CDR1 and CDR2 are SNHLY and FYNNEI. CDR3 DNA sequence: TGTGCCATTCCGACTACTAGCCTTGGGGGAGGTGAGCAGTTCTTC. Amino acids: CAIPTTSLGGGEQFF.

This clone was found a few times. The rearrangement links TRBV6-6 to TRBJ2-3; D gene unclear. V gave up 10 bases and J gave up 2 bases, with 7 bases separating them. Germline V gene sequence: CDR1 MNHNY, CDR2 SVGAGI (reference sequence). The CDR3 contains 11 residues. The CDR3 sequence: CATTYTDTQYF. CDR3 nucleotides: TGTGCCACCACCTACACAGATACGCAGTATTTT.

DNA of the CDR3: TGTGCCAGCAGCTTAGTAGCGTCGGGTGAGACCCAGTACTTC. Encoded protein: CASSLVASGETQYF. The V and J genes are TRBV7-8 and TRBJ2-5; the D gene is possibly TRBD2 (5 bases). Germline V gene data show CDR1 as SGHVS and CDR2 as FQNEAQ. Trimming left V 1 base short and J 5 bases short, with 11 bases between. The CDR3 is made up of 14 amino acids.

V is TRBV28 and J is TRBJ1-2; TRBD1 matches 12 bases. Looked up from germline, CDR1 is MDHEN and CDR2 is SYDVKM. The CDR3 has 15 amino acids. Trimming took 4 bases from V and 4 from J; bases not matched to a gene: 4. Written as DNA, the CDR3 is TGTGCCAGCAGTTACGGGACAGGGGGCCTCTATGGCTACACCTTC. Its protein product is CASSYGTGGLYGYTF.

The chain is built from TRBV7-9 and TRBJ1-1; 7 nucleotides match TRBD1. CDR1 SEHNR and CDR2 FQNEAQ come from the germline V gene (reference sequence). V lost 5 bases, J lost 0 bases, and 6 bases stayed unmatched. The CDR3 loop spans 15 amino acids. The CDR3 DNA follows: TGTGCCAGCAGCCCCTGGGACAGTTTGAACACTGAAGCTTTCTTT. This codes for CASSPWDSLNTEAFF.

The chain uses TRBV6-5 and TRBJ1-2, with D perhaps matching TRBD1 (6 bases). V was shortened by 2 bases and J by 1 base, with 8 bases between the two germline ends. Germline V gene data show CDR1 as MNHEY and CDR2 as SVGAGI. The CDR3 length is 14 residues. This CDR3 reads CASSYRQDNYGYTF. DNA for the CDR3: TGTGCCAGCAGTTACAGACAGGATAACTATGGCTACACCTTC.

The rearrangement uses TRBV11-3 and TRBJ2-3; 11 bases are shared with TRBD2. J lost 8 bases, V lost 3 bases, and 13 bases had no gene match. The CDR3 sequence is 17 residues long. Germline lookup yields CDR1 SGHNT and CDR2 YENEEA. The CDR3 spells CASSFFLTSGSTSTQYF. As DNA, the CDR3 is TGTGCCAGCAGCTTCTTCCTTACTAGCGGGAGTACGAGTACGCAGTATTTT.